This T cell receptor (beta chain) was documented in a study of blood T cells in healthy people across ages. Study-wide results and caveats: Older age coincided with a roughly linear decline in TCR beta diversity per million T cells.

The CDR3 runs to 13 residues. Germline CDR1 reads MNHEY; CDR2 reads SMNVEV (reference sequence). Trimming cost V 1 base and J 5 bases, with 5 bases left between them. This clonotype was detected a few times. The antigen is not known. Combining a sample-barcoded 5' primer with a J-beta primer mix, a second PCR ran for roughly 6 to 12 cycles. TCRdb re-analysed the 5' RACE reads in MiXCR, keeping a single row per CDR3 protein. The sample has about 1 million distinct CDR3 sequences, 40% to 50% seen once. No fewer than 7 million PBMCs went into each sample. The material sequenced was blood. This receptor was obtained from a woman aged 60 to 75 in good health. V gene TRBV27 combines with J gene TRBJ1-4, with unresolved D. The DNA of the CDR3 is TGTGCCAGCAGTTTATTAGGGAATGAAAAACTGTTTTTT. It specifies CASSLLGNEKLFF.